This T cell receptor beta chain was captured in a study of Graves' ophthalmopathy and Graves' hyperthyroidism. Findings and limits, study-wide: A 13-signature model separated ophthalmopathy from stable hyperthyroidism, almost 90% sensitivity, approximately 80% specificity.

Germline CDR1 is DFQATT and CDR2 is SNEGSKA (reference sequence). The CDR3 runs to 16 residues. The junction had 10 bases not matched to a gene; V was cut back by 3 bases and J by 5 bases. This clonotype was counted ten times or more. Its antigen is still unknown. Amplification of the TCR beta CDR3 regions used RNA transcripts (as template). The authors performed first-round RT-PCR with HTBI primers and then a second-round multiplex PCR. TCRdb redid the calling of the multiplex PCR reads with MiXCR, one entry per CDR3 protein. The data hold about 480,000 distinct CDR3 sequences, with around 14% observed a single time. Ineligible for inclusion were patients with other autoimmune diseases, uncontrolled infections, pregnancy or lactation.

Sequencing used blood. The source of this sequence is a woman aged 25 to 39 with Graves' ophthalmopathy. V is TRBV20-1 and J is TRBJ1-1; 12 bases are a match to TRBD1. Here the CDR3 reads CSASGTGGVRVTEAFF. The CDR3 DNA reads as TGCAGTGCTAGCGGGACAGGGGGCGTAAGGGTAACTGAAGCTTTCTTT.